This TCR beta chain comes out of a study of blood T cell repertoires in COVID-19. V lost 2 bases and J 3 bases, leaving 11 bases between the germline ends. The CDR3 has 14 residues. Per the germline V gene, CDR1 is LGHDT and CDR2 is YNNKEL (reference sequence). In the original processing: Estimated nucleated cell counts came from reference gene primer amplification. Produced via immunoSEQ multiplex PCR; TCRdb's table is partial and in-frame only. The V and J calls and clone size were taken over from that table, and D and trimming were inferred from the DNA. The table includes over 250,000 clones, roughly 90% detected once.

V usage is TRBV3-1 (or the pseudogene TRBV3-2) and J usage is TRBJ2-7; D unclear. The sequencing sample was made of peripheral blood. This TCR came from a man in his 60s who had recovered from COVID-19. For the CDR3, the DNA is TGTGCCAGCAGCCAAAGTGCAGGTAACTACGAGCAGTACTTC. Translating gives CASSQSAGNYEQYF.